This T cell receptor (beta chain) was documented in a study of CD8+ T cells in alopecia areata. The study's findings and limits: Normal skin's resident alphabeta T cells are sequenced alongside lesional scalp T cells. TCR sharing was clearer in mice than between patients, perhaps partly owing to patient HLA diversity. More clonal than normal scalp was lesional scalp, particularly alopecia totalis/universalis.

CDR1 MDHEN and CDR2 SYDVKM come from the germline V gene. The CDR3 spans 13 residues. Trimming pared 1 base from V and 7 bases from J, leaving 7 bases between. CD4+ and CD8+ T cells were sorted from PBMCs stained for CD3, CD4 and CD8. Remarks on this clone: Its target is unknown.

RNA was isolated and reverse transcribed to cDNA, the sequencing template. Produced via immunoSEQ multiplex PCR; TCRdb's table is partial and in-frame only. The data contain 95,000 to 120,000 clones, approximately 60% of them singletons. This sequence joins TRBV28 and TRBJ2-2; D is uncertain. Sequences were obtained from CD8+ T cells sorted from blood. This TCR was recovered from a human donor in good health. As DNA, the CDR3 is TGTGCCAGCAGTTTATCTGTCGGCGGGGAGCTGTTTTTT. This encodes CASSLSVGGELFF.